This T cell receptor (beta chain) was captured in a study of early stage breast cancer tumors. Germline assignment: CDR1 SEHNR and CDR2 FQNEAQ (reference sequence). V was cut by 5 bases and J by 5 bases, with 15 bases left in between. CDR3 length: 14 amino acids. TCRdb keeps only in-frame clones here, not all; method: immunoSEQ multiplex PCR. The repertoire has around 25,000 clones, roughly 67% of them found once; the top ten carry 9.5% to 10%. This chain connects TRBV7-9 to TRBJ2-5, with D perhaps TRBD1 (6 bases). This sequence was found in a person in their 60s with breast cancer. The sequencing input was breast tumor tissue. As DNA, the CDR3 is TGTGCCAGCAGCCTTATTAATAGGGGGGAGACCCAGTACTTC. Translated, it gives CASSLINRGETQYF.